This T cell receptor beta chain was documented in a study of T cells in tuberculosis. Study in general: IGRA-negative adolescents, IGRA-positive adolescents with latent tuberculosis and adults with active tuberculosis formed this South African cohort.

TCRdb keeps only in-frame clones here, not all; method: immunoSEQ multiplex PCR. The sample has more than 40,000 clones, approximately 94% seen once. V gave up 3 bases and J gave up 4 bases; unmatched junction bases: 5. CDR1 MGHRA and CDR2 YSYEKL come from the germline V gene. The CDR3 has 14 residues. The genes are TRBV4-1 and TRBJ1-2, with 7 bases matching TRBD1. Sequenced input: PBMCs. This TCR was recovered from a donor between 5 and 29 years old with latent tuberculosis or without tuberculosis infection. Some clones in this sample may be carry-over from other donors' samples. As DNA, the CDR3 is TGCGCCAGCAGCCACCCGACAGGGCCCTATGGCTACACCTTC. This sequence encodes CASSHPTGPYGYTF.